A selection of T cell receptor beta chains follows, all from one sample in a study of blood T cell repertoires in COVID-19. The data were produced by immunoSEQ multiplex PCR, yet TCRdb's version contains in-frame clones alone and is incomplete. The sample has 150,000 to 200,000 clones; roughly 85% are singletons. Sequencing used PBMCs or T cells enriched from blood (not recorded which). These receptors were obtained from a woman in her 70s in a cohort exposed to, infected with or recovered from COVID-19 (not recorded which). Each CDR3 is given with its conserved first and last residue. The D gene is left open where the match is weak. The size field is filled for only some rows; it gives once, few, many or a size class.

abundance: .
v_gene: TRBV12-3/TRBV12-4
j_gene: TRBJ1-1
d_gene: .
CDR3aa: CASTPHERTEAFF
CDR3nt: TGTGCCAGCACCCCCCACGAGAGGACTGAAGCTTTCTTT

abundance: .
v_gene: TRBV3-1/TRBV3-2
j_gene: TRBJ2-2
d_gene: TRBD1
CDR3aa: CASRRGTGALTGELFF
CDR3nt: TGTGCCAGCAGGCGAGGGACAGGGGCACTCACCGGGGAGCTGTTTTTT

abundance: .
v_gene: TRBV5-1
j_gene: TRBJ2-3
d_gene: .
CDR3aa: CASSSTRLSTDTQYF
CDR3nt: TGCGCCAGCAGCAGTACTCGTCTAAGCACAGATACGCAGTATTTT

abundance: .
v_gene: TRBV2
j_gene: TRBJ2-4
d_gene: TRBD2
CDR3aa: CASSAGGVMGRRDIQYF
CDR3nt: TGTGCCAGCAGTGCCGGGGGGGTAATGGGTAGGAGAGACATTCAGTACTTC

abundance: .
v_gene: TRBV2
j_gene: TRBJ2-1
d_gene: TRBD2
CDR3aa: CASSVLAGGNEQFF
CDR3nt: TGTGCCAGCAGTGTTCTAGCGGGAGGCAATGAGCAGTTCTTC

abundance: .
v_gene: TRBV19
j_gene: TRBJ2-1
d_gene: TRBD2
CDR3aa: CASSIDHPSGWGEQFF
CDR3nt: TGTGCCAGTAGTATAGATCATCCTAGCGGGTGGGGTGAGCAGTTCTTC

abundance: .
v_gene: TRBV7-2
j_gene: TRBJ2-7
d_gene: .
CDR3aa: CASSLAASTYEQYF
CDR3nt: TGTGCCAGCAGCTTAGCTGCGTCTACCTACGAGCAGTACTTC

abundance: .
v_gene: TRBV5-8
j_gene: TRBJ2-1
d_gene: TRBD1
CDR3aa: CASSLTGQGVGYNEQFF
CDR3nt: TGTGCCAGCAGCTTGACGGGACAGGGGGTAGGGTACAATGAGCAGTTCTTC

abundance: once
v_gene: TRBV6-6
j_gene: TRBJ2-7
d_gene: TRBD1
CDR3aa: CASSYTGQAEYEQYF
CDR3nt: TGTGCCAGCAGTTACACGGGACAGGCTGAGTACGAGCAGTACTTC

abundance: once
v_gene: TRBV11-2
j_gene: TRBJ2-7
d_gene: .
CDR3aa: CASSLRSTEAYEQYF
CDR3nt: TGTGCCAGCAGCTTAAGATCAACCGAGGCCTACGAGCAGTACTTC

abundance: .
v_gene: TRBV10-3
j_gene: TRBJ1-1
d_gene: TRBD1
CDR3aa: CAIGVDRGTTEAFF
CDR3nt: TGTGCCATCGGGGTAGACAGGGGAACCACTGAAGCTTTCTTT

abundance: .
v_gene: TRBV6-5
j_gene: TRBJ2-1
d_gene: TRBD1
CDR3aa: CASSYGDRNNEQFF
CDR3nt: TGTGCCAGCAGTTACGGGGACAGGAACAATGAGCAGTTCTTC

abundance: .
v_gene: TRBV24-1
j_gene: TRBJ2-3
d_gene: TRBD2
CDR3aa: CATSDLPHGGSPDTQYF
CDR3nt: TGTGCCACCAGTGATCTACCGCACGGCGGGAGTCCAGATACGCAGTATTTT

abundance: .
v_gene: TRBV7-9
j_gene: TRBJ1-1
d_gene: TRBD1
CDR3aa: CASSVQGGHTEAFF
CDR3nt: TGTGCCAGCAGTGTACAGGGGGGGCACACTGAAGCTTTCTTT

abundance: few
v_gene: TRBV18
j_gene: TRBJ1-5
d_gene: .
CDR3aa: CASSPLVGAQPQHF
CDR3nt: TGTGCCAGCTCACCGCTTGTTGGGGCCCAGCCCCAGCATTTT

abundance: .
v_gene: TRBV3-1/TRBV3-2
j_gene: TRBJ2-7
d_gene: .
CDR3aa: CASSQGRREQYF
CDR3nt: TGTGCCAGCAGCCAAGGCAGGCGCGAGCAGTACTTC

abundance: few
v_gene: TRBV28
j_gene: TRBJ1-5
d_gene: TRBD1
CDR3aa: CASSLWTGGSNQPQHF
CDR3nt: TGTGCCAGCAGTTTATGGACAGGGGGAAGCAATCAGCCCCAGCATTTT

abundance: .
v_gene: TRBV7-9
j_gene: TRBJ2-1
d_gene: TRBD2
CDR3aa: CASSPRLAGGMSEQFF
CDR3nt: TGTGCCAGCAGCCCAAGACTAGCGGGAGGGATGAGTGAGCAGTTCTTC

abundance: .
v_gene: TRBV29-1
j_gene: TRBJ2-7
d_gene: .
CDR3aa: CSVGKQGFDEQYF
CDR3nt: TGCAGCGTTGGTAAGCAGGGGTTCGACGAGCAGTACTTC

abundance: .
v_gene: TRBV7-9
j_gene: TRBJ1-1
d_gene: .
CDR3aa: CASSLGSGNTEAFF
CDR3nt: TGTGCCAGCAGCTTAGGAAGCGGGAACACTGAAGCTTTCTTT

abundance: .
v_gene: TRBV18
j_gene: TRBJ1-6
d_gene: TRBD1
CDR3aa: CASSHAGGHNSPLHF
CDR3nt: TGTGCCAGCTCACATGCAGGGGGTCATAATTCACCCCTCCACTTT

abundance: few
v_gene: TRBV5-1
j_gene: TRBJ1-6
d_gene: TRBD1
CDR3aa: CASSLVDRDVSPLHF
CDR3nt: TGCGCCAGCAGCTTAGTCGACAGGGACGTTTCACCCCTCCACTTT

abundance: .
v_gene: TRBV2
j_gene: TRBJ2-1
d_gene: .
CDR3aa: CASSISRASYNEQFF
CDR3nt: TGTGCCAGCAGTATAAGCCGAGCGTCCTACAATGAGCAGTTCTTC

abundance: few
v_gene: TRBV5-1
j_gene: TRBJ1-1
d_gene: TRBD1
CDR3aa: CASSSQGANEAFF
CDR3nt: TGCGCCAGCAGCTCGCAGGGGGCGAATGAAGCTTTCTTT

abundance: .
v_gene: TRBV9
j_gene: TRBJ1-3
d_gene: .
CDR3aa: CASSPHANSGNTIYF
CDR3nt: TGTGCCAGCAGCCCCCACGCGAACTCTGGAAACACCATATATTTT

abundance: .
v_gene: TRBV7-2
j_gene: TRBJ2-5
d_gene: TRBD1
CDR3aa: CASSLGGHRGETQYF
CDR3nt: TGTGCCAGCAGCTTAGGGGGCCACAGGGGAGAGACCCAGTACTTC

abundance: .
v_gene: TRBV6-5
j_gene: TRBJ1-5
d_gene: TRBD1
CDR3aa: CASRTGVQPQHF
CDR3nt: TGTGCCAGCAGGACAGGGGTTCAGCCCCAGCATTTT

abundance: .
v_gene: TRBV3-1/TRBV3-2
j_gene: TRBJ1-1
d_gene: TRBD1
CDR3aa: CASSPRGANTEAFF
CDR3nt: TGTGCCAGCAGCCCCAGGGGGGCGAACACTGAAGCTTTCTTT

abundance: .
v_gene: TRBV7-8
j_gene: TRBJ1-5
d_gene: TRBD1
CDR3aa: CASNPGQGDNQPQHF
CDR3nt: TGTGCCAGCAATCCGGGACAGGGAGACAATCAGCCCCAGCATTTT